The entry that follows covers one TCR beta chain sequence. One end of the junction is discordant with germline, which a read error may explain. This sample was included in a study of blood T cells in healthy people across ages. Through a sample-barcoded 5' primer and a J-beta primer mix, a second PCR was run for roughly 6 to 12 cycles. Every cDNA molecule bore a tag from a template-switch adaptor containing 12 random nucleotides. TCRdb reprocessed the 5' RACE reads with MiXCR, giving one entry per CDR3 protein. The sample gives nearly 800,000 distinct CDR3 sequences, more than 50% of which show up once; roughly 24% is in the top ten. This CDR3 has 14 amino acids. Germline V gene data show CDR1 as KGHDR and CDR2 as SFDVKD.

This chain connects TRBV24-1 to TRBJ1-5; a weak D match, TRBD1 (5 bases). This TCR was sampled from a man aged 40-55 years in good health. The source material was blood. CDR3 DNA: TGTGCCGCCAGTGACGCGGACATCAATCAGCCCCAGCATTTT. Translation: CAASDADINQPQHF.